A few counts support the clone carrying this TCR beta chain. Its antigen is still unknown. V trimming: 6 bases; J trimming: 0 bases; junction bases outside the gene matches: 1. CDR3 length: 14 amino acids. Germline lookup yields CDR1 MDHEN and CDR2 SYDVKM. This sample was included in a study of T-cell reconstitution after alpha-beta-depleted transplantation in children. Molecular barcoding with unique molecular identifiers was used for the TCRbeta library. MiXCR was run by TCRdb on the PCR reads, yielding one entry per CDR3 protein. The sample contains 450,000 to 550,000 distinct CDR3 sequences, around 10% of which appear only once. Whole-study findings and limits: When one year had passed after transplant, most T-cell counts and diversity came from newly produced T cells.

The chain links TRBV28 to TRBJ2-7, with 11 bases matching TRBD2. The input for sequencing was PBMCs, mostly from graft donor cells, taken 180 days after TCRalphabeta/CD19-depleted stem cell transplant. The sequence came from a female patient under 10 years old who had a stem cell transplant for aplastic anemia, so the T cells may come from the graft donor. CDR3 region: CASRTSGDSYEQYF. CDR3 DNA: TGTGCCAGCAGGACTAGCGGGGACTCCTACGAGCAGTACTTC.